The clone carrying this TCR beta chain appeared a few times. These data come from a study of beta chain features in type 1 diabetes. Each of the CD4+ naive, central memory, regulatory and stem cell-like memory populations was sorted via CD45RO/CCR7/CD25/CD127/CD95/CD27. Purity exceeded 98% in all sorted populations. The investigators reverse transcribed all of the isolated RNA, so they sequenced expressed TCRB transcripts. Method: immunoSEQ multiplex PCR; TCRdb's copy keeps in-frame clones and lacks some. The table lists some 150,000 clones, roughly a tenth of them singletons, with 1% to 1.5% in the top ten. J lost 9 bases, V lost 3 bases, and 4 bases had no gene match. Germline CDR1 and CDR2: GTSNPN and SVGIG (reference sequence). The CDR3 has 13 amino acids.

This receptor was obtained from a man aged 18-30 years in good health. The genes are TRBV30 and TRBJ1-6; 8 bases map to TRBD1. Sequenced material: naive CD4+ T cells from blood. In nucleotides, the CDR3 is TGTGCCTGGAGCTCAACAGGGGGTTCACCCCTCCACTTT. Its translation: CAWSSTGGSPLHF.